These 25 T cell receptor beta chains came from one sample sequenced in a study of blood T cell repertoires in COVID-19. The data were produced by immunoSEQ multiplex PCR, yet TCRdb's version contains in-frame clones alone and is incomplete. The data hold some 190,000 clones, with 65% to 80% observed a single time. Sequencing was done on a sample of peripheral blood. These receptors were collected from a woman between 50 and 59 years old with acute or convalescent COVID-19.

The chain combines TRBV12-3 or TRBV12-4 with TRBJ1-2; D is ambiguous. The CDR3 sequence is 12 residues long. V was cut by 2 bases and J by 7 bases, with 8 bases left in between. The CDR3 is CASSLRFGGYTF. DNA of the CDR3: TGTGCCAGCAGTTTACGTTTCGGTGGCTACACCTTC.

The chain employs TRBV3-1 (or the pseudogene TRBV3-2) and TRBJ2-5; possibly TRBD1 for D (6 bases). CDR3 length: 14 amino acids. Germline CDR1 is LGHDT and CDR2 is YNNKEL (reference sequence). The V gene lost 1 base and the J gene lost 3 bases, with 9 bases spanning the gap. This CDR3 reads CASSQGNREETQYF. Written as DNA, the CDR3 is TGTGCCAGCAGCCAAGGGAACAGGGAAGAGACCCAGTACTTC.

V is TRBV7-2 and J is TRBJ2-1; 9 nucleotides align to TRBD2. The V gene end was trimmed by 1 base and the J gene end by 0 bases; junction bases not matched to a gene: 1. Germline loops: CDR1 SGHTA, CDR2 FQGNSA. CDR3 length: 16 amino acids. The CDR3 region is CASSLVSGSSYNEQFF. The CDR3 coding sequence is TGTGCCAGCAGCTTAGTTAGCGGGAGCTCCTACAATGAGCAGTTCTTC.

CDR3 DNA: TGTGCCAGCAGCTTAGAGAGGTGGAATGAGCAGTTCTTC. Residues: CASSLERWNEQFF. The rearrangement uses TRBV7-2 and TRBJ2-1; unclear D gene. Deletions cut 1 base from V and 7 bases from J, with 8 bases between. There are 13 residues in the CDR3. The V gene's germline CDR1 is SGHTA and CDR2 FQGNSA.

The V and J genes are TRBV20-1 and TRBJ2-7; possible D gene TRBD2, 5 bases. This CDR3 has 14 residues. Trimming removed 3 bases at V and 3 bases at J, with 15 bases between. Germline loops: CDR1 DFQATT, CDR2 SNEGSKA (reference sequence). CDR3 in amino acids: CSASYGGGDYEQYF. The CDR3 DNA reads TGCAGTGCTAGTTACGGAGGCGGTGACTACGAGCAGTACTTC.

The chain joins TRBV6-1 to TRBJ1-5, with D perhaps TRBD1 (6 bases). The ends were cut back, 0 bases at V and 2 bases at J, with 20 bases in the middle. Germline loops: CDR1 MNHNS, CDR2 SASEGT. The CDR3 contains 19 residues. In nucleotides, the CDR3 is TGTGCCAGCAGTGAAGCGCCGATTCGTGCGGGGGCTGGCAATCAGCCCCAGCATTTT. This translates into CASSEAPIRAGAGNQPQHF.

V gene TRBV10-3 combines with J gene TRBJ2-3, with TRBD2 identical over 8 bases. Trimming cost V 5 bases and J 2 bases; bases outside gene matches: 3. The CDR3 length is 14 residues. The germline V gene has CDR1 ENHRY and CDR2 SYGVKD. The CDR3 nucleotides read TGTGCCATCAGTCGACTAGCGCCCACAGATACGCAGTATTTT. Its translation is CAISRLAPTDTQYF.

The gene calls are TRBV7-2 and TRBJ2-3, with no clear D. This CDR3 spans 14 amino acids. The germline V and J ends were trimmed by 2 bases and 3 bases, with 9 bases remaining between them. CDR1 SGHTA and CDR2 FQGNSA come from the germline V gene. CDR3 in DNA: TGTGCCAGCAGCTTAAACTCCCGTACAGATACGCAGTATTTT. This codes for CASSLNSRTDTQYF. Complete variable domain (other parts from reference TRBV7-2 and TRBJ2-3): GAGVSQSPSNKVTEKGKDVELRCDPISGHTALYWYRQSLGQGLEFLIYFQGNSAPDKSGLPSDRFSAERTGGSVSTLTIQRTQQEDSAVYLCASSLNSRTDTQYFGPGTRLTVL.

The chain employs TRBV30 and TRBJ2-7; maybe TRBD2 (5 bases). Looked up from germline, CDR1 is GTSNPN and CDR2 is SVGIG (reference sequence). The ends were cut back, 0 bases at V and 6 bases at J, with 12 bases in the middle. The CDR3 is made up of 13 amino acids. CDR3 sequence: CAWSVTGSGEQYF. As DNA, the CDR3 is TGTGCCTGGAGTGTAACGGGGTCCGGCGAGCAGTACTTC.

A few counts support this clone. This chain uses TRBV19 with TRBJ1-4; no clear D gene. CDR1 and CDR2 (germline): LNHDA, SQIVND (reference sequence). This CDR3 is built from 15 residues. V shed 7 bases and J shed 7 bases, with 19 bases lying between them. The CDR3 sequence is CASTELSPAGEKLFF. CDR3 coding DNA: TGTGCCAGTACCGAACTTAGCCCGGCGGGTGAAAAACTGTTTTTT.

This clone came up once. The chain carries TRBV28 and TRBJ1-5; TRBD1 agrees at 7 bases. CDR1 is MDHEN and CDR2 is SYDVKM in the germline V gene. V was clipped by 6 bases and J by 3 bases; unmatched bases: 5. This CDR3 spans 14 amino acids. CDR3 in amino acids: CASSTTGYNQPQHF. In DNA, the CDR3 is TGTGCCAGCAGCACGACAGGGTACAATCAGCCCCAGCATTTT.

This clone has only one observation. The V and J genes are TRBV27 and TRBJ2-7, with D hard to call. The germline CDR1 and CDR2 sequences are MNHEY and SMNVEV (reference sequence). This CDR3 spans 16 amino acids. Trimming shortened V by 4 bases and J by 0 bases, and 16 bases separated the two germline ends. The CDR3 spells CASSSPRTQSSYEQYF. CDR3 bases: TGTGCCAGCAGTTCCCCTAGAACCCAATCCTCCTACGAGCAGTACTTC.

This chain links TRBV9 with TRBJ1-1, with 8 nucleotides matching TRBD1. Germline V gene data show CDR1 as SGDLS and CDR2 as YYNGEE. This CDR3 comprises 15 residues. After removal of 0 bases from V and 3 bases from J, the junction contained 4 bases not matched to a gene. The CDR3, as DNA: TGTGCCAGCAGCGTAGGTCAGGGGGCATACACTGAAGCTTTCTTT. This sequence encodes CASSVGQGAYTEAFF. Full variable domain (outside the CDR3, taken from reference TRBV9 and TRBJ1-1): DSGVTQTPKHLITATGQRVTLRCSPRSGDLSVYWYQQSLDQGLQFLIQYYNGEERAKGNILERFSAQQFPDLHSELNLSSLELGDSALYFCASSVGQGAYTEAFFGQGTRLTVV.

The rearrangement joins TRBV3-1 (or the pseudogene TRBV3-2) to TRBJ2-7; tentative D call: TRBD2 (6 bases). This CDR3 region has 14 residues. Germline assignment: CDR1 LGHDT and CDR2 YNNKEL (reference sequence). V gave up 1 base and J gave up 7 bases, with 14 bases separating them. As DNA, the CDR3 is TGTGCCAGCAGCCAAGGTCGCGGGGCGCGGGAGCAGTACTTC. Amino acid sequence: CASSQGRGAREQYF.

The rearrangement links TRBV15 to TRBJ2-3; D is ambiguous. The CDR3 consists of 13 residues. Between the trimmed V and J ends, which lost 3 bases and 0 bases, there was a span of 4 bases. Germline V gives CDR1 LNHNV, CDR2 YYDKDF (reference sequence). In DNA form, the CDR3 reads TGTGCCACCAGCAGCCGGAGCACAGATACGCAGTATTTT. Its protein is CATSSRSTDTQYF.

V and J are TRBV6-5 and TRBJ1-1, with D perhaps TRBD1 (6 bases). The germline V gene encodes CDR1 MNHEY and CDR2 SVGAGI. The length of the CDR3 is 14 residues. Trimming cost V 6 bases and J 5 bases, with 16 bases left between them. CDR3 protein: CASRLQGIGTEAFF. CDR3 DNA: TGTGCCAGCAGACTACAGGGAATTGGGACTGAAGCTTTCTTT.

A few counts support this clone. The CDR3 nucleotides are TGTGCCAGCAGCCAAGGAGGAGATAATTCACCCCTCCACTTT. Residues: CASSQGGDNSPLHF. The rearrangement links TRBV3-1 (or the pseudogene TRBV3-2) to TRBJ1-6; no clear D. The V gene's germline CDR1 is LGHDT and CDR2 YNNKEL (reference sequence). The CDR3 length is 14 residues. Trimming cost V 1 base and J 5 bases, with 6 bases left between them.

The chain recombines TRBV11-2 with TRBJ2-2, with TRBD1 identical over 7 bases. The V gene's germline CDR1 is SGHAT and CDR2 FQNNGV. This CDR3 is built from 13 residues. Trimming cost V 5 bases and J 9 bases; bases outside gene matches: 6. CDR3 residues: CASSTDRARELFF. CDR3 coding DNA: TGTGCCAGCAGCACCGACAGGGCACGGGAGCTGTTTTTT.

This chain connects TRBV11-2 to TRBJ2-3; TRBD2 matches at 10 bases. With 3 bases clipped from V and 5 bases from J, the junction kept 5 bases outside the gene matches. Germline CDR1 and CDR2: SGHAT and FQNNGV. This CDR3 is 15 amino acids long. The CDR3 DNA reads as TGTGCCAGCAGCTTGAGCGGGGGGGCCGGAGATACGCAGTATTTT. Amino acids: CASSLSGGAGDTQYF.

J is TRBJ2-7 and V is TRBV24-1, with D perhaps matching TRBD1 (6 bases). V was cut by 1 base and J by 5 bases, with 11 bases left in between. The CDR3 totals 14 residues. The germline gives CDR1 KGHDR, CDR2 SFDVKD. The CDR3 nucleotides are TGTGCCACCAGTGATTTCGGCAGGGGCGACGAGCAGTACTTC. Translated, it gives CATSDFGRGDEQYF.

This clone was counted a few times. CDR3 amino acids: CASSAWTGSSYEQYF. CDR3 bases: TGTGCCAGCAGTGCCTGGACAGGGTCCTCCTACGAGCAGTACTTC. The chain uses TRBV28 and TRBJ2-7; 8 bases align to TRBD1. V dropped 5 bases and J dropped 0; count of bases not matched to a gene: 6. The V gene's germline CDR1 is MDHEN and CDR2 SYDVKM. The CDR3 covers 15 residues. The whole variable domain, filled in from reference TRBV28 and TRBJ2-7, reads DVKVTQSSRYLVKRTGEKVFLECVQDMDHENMFWYRQDPGLGLRLIYFSYDVKMKEKGDIPEGYSVSREKKERFSLILESASTNQTSMYLCASSAWTGSSYEQYFGPGTRLTVT.

This clone was observed a few times. J is TRBJ2-7 and V is TRBV18; TRBD1 matches 10 bases. Trimming cost V 5 bases and J 6 bases; bases outside gene matches: 7. Germline CDR1 KGHSH, CDR2 LQKENI. The length of the CDR3 is 14 residues. The CDR3 region has the DNA TGTGCCAGCTCATTACCGGGACAGGGGCTCGAGCAGTACTTC. As protein: CASSLPGQGLEQYF.

V and J are TRBV19 and TRBJ1-2, with 8 bases identical to TRBD1. V trimming: 5 bases; J trimming: 3 bases; junction bases outside the gene matches: 8. Germline assignment: CDR1 LNHDA and CDR2 SQIVND (reference sequence). This CDR3 contains 15 residues. The CDR3 spells CASSPGQGVYYGYTF. The CDR3 DNA sequence: TGTGCCAGTAGTCCCGGACAGGGAGTATACTATGGCTACACCTTC.

The chain employs TRBV24-1 and TRBJ1-5, with TRBD1 as a possible D gene (5 bases). V dropped 3 bases and J dropped 5 bases, with 19 bases sitting between them. Germline CDR1 is KGHDR and CDR2 is SFDVKD. The CDR3 extends over 17 amino acids. The CDR3 DNA reads TGTGCCACCAGTGATGGGAGTCAGGAGCGGGGGGATCAGCCCCAGCATTTT. Protein product: CATSDGSQERGDQPQHF.

The chain uses TRBV24-1 and TRBJ2-1, with TRBD2 matching 10 bases. The CDR3 spans 16 residues. Germline lookup yields CDR1 KGHDR and CDR2 SFDVKD. The J segment lost 8 bases and the V segment lost 9 bases, leaving 15 bases of the junction unmatched. CDR3 residues: CATANPRSLAGDEQFF. The CDR3 nucleotides are TGTGCCACCGCCAATCCCCGAAGTCTAGCGGGGGATGAGCAGTTCTTC.